A selection of T cell receptor beta chains follows, all from one sample in a study of blood T cell repertoires in COVID-19. TCRdb keeps only in-frame clones here, not all; method: immunoSEQ multiplex PCR. Of roughly 100,000 clones listed, approximately 80% are singletons. The material sequenced was peripheral blood. The receptors were sampled from a woman over 75 with acute or convalescent COVID-19. Both conserved end residues are part of each CDR3. D genes are given only for firm matches. Expanded clones are given a class, and other clones once, few, many or no size at all.

d_call: -
clone_size: -
j_call: TRBJ1-4
v_call: TRBV7-6
cdr3_aa: CASSLDRTNEKLFF
cdr3_nt: TGTGCCAGCAGCTTAGACAGGACTAATGAAAAACTGTTTTTT

d_call: -
clone_size: -
j_call: TRBJ2-7
v_call: TRBV28
cdr3_aa: CASSLMSEQYF
cdr3_nt: TGTGCCAGCAGTTTGATGAGCGAGCAGTACTTC

d_call: TRBD1
clone_size: -
j_call: TRBJ1-4
v_call: TRBV10-2
cdr3_aa: CASFQTGTNEKLFF
cdr3_nt: TGCGCCAGCTTTCAGACAGGGACTAATGAAAAACTGTTTTTT

d_call: TRBD2
clone_size: few
j_call: TRBJ2-1
v_call: TRBV20-1
cdr3_aa: CSASLPGTSGEQFF
cdr3_nt: TGCAGTGCTAGTTTACCCGGGACTAGCGGAGAGCAGTTCTTC

d_call: -
clone_size: -
j_call: TRBJ1-2
v_call: TRBV28
cdr3_aa: CASRSTGNYGYTF
cdr3_nt: TGTGCCAGCAGATCCACAGGAAACTATGGCTACACCTTC

d_call: -
clone_size: -
j_call: TRBJ1-2
v_call: TRBV30
cdr3_aa: CAWSPLQGYYGYTF
cdr3_nt: TGTGCCTGGAGTCCTTTACAGGGTTACTATGGCTACACCTTC

d_call: -
clone_size: once
j_call: TRBJ1-1
v_call: TRBV5-6
cdr3_aa: CASSFYISPEAFF
cdr3_nt: TGTGCCAGCAGCTTCTATATTAGCCCTGAAGCTTTCTTT

d_call: -
clone_size: -
j_call: TRBJ1-6
v_call: TRBV3-1/TRBV3-2
cdr3_aa: CASSQGGRSSPLHF
cdr3_nt: TGTGCCAGCAGCCAAGGGGGGCGGAGTTCACCCCTCCACTTT

d_call: TRBD2
clone_size: -
j_call: TRBJ2-5
v_call: TRBV5-1
cdr3_aa: CASSLPSGIGQETQYF
cdr3_nt: TGCGCCAGCAGCTTGCCTAGCGGGATTGGGCAAGAGACCCAGTACTTC

d_call: TRBD2
clone_size: once
j_call: TRBJ2-5
v_call: TRBV6-1
cdr3_aa: CASSEEGTMETQYF
cdr3_nt: TGTGCCAGCAGTGAAGAGGGGACTATGGAGACCCAGTACTTC

d_call: TRBD1
clone_size: -
j_call: TRBJ2-2
v_call: TRBV19
cdr3_aa: CASSNRGMNTGELFF
cdr3_nt: TGTGCCAGTAGTAACAGGGGGATGAACACCGGGGAGCTGTTTTTT

d_call: TRBD2
clone_size: -
j_call: TRBJ2-2
v_call: TRBV27
cdr3_aa: CASNPSGTGELFF
cdr3_nt: TGTGCCAGCAACCCTAGCGGCACCGGGGAGCTGTTTTTT

d_call: TRBD2
clone_size: -
j_call: TRBJ2-1
v_call: TRBV11-2
cdr3_aa: CASSSNTRLAVNNEQFF
cdr3_nt: TGTGCCAGCAGCTCGAATACGCGACTAGCGGTTAACAATGAGCAGTTCTTC

d_call: -
clone_size: -
j_call: TRBJ2-7
v_call: TRBV5-7
cdr3_aa: CASSLRGNQSEQYF
cdr3_nt: TGTGCCAGCAGCTTGCGAGGAAACCAGAGCGAGCAGTACTTC